This T cell receptor (beta chain) was recorded in a study of blood T cell repertoires in COVID-19. Study-wide background: T cells, B-cell-depleted T cells, or PBMCs provided the cDNA or gDNA that served as material.

In the authors' workflow: For nucleated cells, counts were estimated from reference gene primer amplification. Generated by immunoSEQ multiplex PCR, the TCRdb table keeps only in-frame clones and is missing some. For V, J and clone size, that table is used; D and trimming come from the DNA. This sample has about 340,000 clones; about 89% occur once, and the top ten carry around 6%. Trimming cost V 2 bases and J 3 bases, with 8 bases left between them. The CDR3 contains 13 residues. The germline gives CDR1 SGHRS, CDR2 YFSETQ. The TCR sequence derives from a woman in her forties or fifties with COVID-19, enrolled during active disease. Sequenced sample: peripheral blood. The gene calls are TRBV5-1 and TRBJ1-2; no clear D. CDR3 coding DNA: TGCGCCAGCAGCTTCGGGGTTCACTATGGCTACACCTTC. Protein: CASSFGVHYGYTF.